The 16 T cell receptor beta chains below all came from one sample that was sequenced in a study of T cells after posttransplantation cyclophosphamide. Clones were sequenced by immunoSEQ multiplex PCR, and TCRdb holds only the in-frame ones, with some missing. The top ten hold about 0.27% of the sample, which has around 12,000 clones, around 95% seen once. The specimen was naive CD8+ T cells sorted from PBMCs. These receptors originate from a man under 40 in good health and a related stem cell transplant donor.

This chain links TRBV7-6 with TRBJ1-6; 9 bases match TRBD1. The trim removed 5 bases at V and 5 bases at J, leaving 1 base unmatched. Germline loops: CDR1 SGHVS, CDR2 FNYEAQ. CDR3 size: 14 residues. CDR3 sequence reads: CASSRTGDNSPLHF. The CDR3 region has the DNA TGTGCCAGCAGCCGGACAGGGGATAATTCACCCCTCCACTTT. The full variable domain, its missing parts supplied by reference TRBV7-6 and TRBJ1-6, is GAGVSQSPRYKVTKRGQDVALRCDPISGHVSLYWYRQALGQGPEFLTYFNYEAQQDKSGLPNDRFSAERPEGSISTLTIQRTEQRDSAMYRCASSRTGDNSPLHFGNGTRLTVT.

The chain combines TRBV4-1 with TRBJ2-2; 15 nucleotides agree with TRBD2. Germline V gene data show CDR1 as MGHRA and CDR2 as YSYEKL. This CDR3 is built from 20 residues. Losses at the gene ends were 3 bases for V and 0 bases for J; bases not matched to a gene: 8. The CDR3 spells CASSHRQRTSGGANTGELFF. The CDR3 DNA is TGCGCCAGCAGCCACCGCCAGAGGACTAGCGGGGGGGCGAACACCGGGGAGCTGTTTTTT.

This clone has only one observation. This chain links TRBV7-9 with TRBJ2-1; 13 bases align to TRBD2. Germline values: CDR1 SEHNR, CDR2 FQNEAQ (reference sequence). J gave up 3 bases and V 5 bases, and 4 bases lay outside the gene matches. CDR3 length: 16 residues. DNA of the CDR3: TGTGCCAGCAGCCCCGGGACTAGCGGGGACTACAATGAGCAGTTCTTC. Encoded protein: CASSPGTSGDYNEQFF.

This chain uses TRBV13 with TRBJ2-3; maybe TRBD1 (6 bases). CDR1 PRHDT and CDR2 FYEKMQ come from the germline V gene (reference sequence). The CDR3 spans 15 residues. V was shortened by 2 bases and J by 3 bases, with 12 bases between the two germline ends. Here the CDR3 reads CASSLKGDFTDTQYF. The CDR3 bases are TGTGCCAGCAGCTTAAAGGGGGATTTTACAGATACGCAGTATTTT.

This sequence joins TRBV4-1 and TRBJ2-5, with D possibly TRBD2 on 7 matching bases. V lost 0 bases to trimming and J lost 5 bases, with 13 bases between them. CDR1 and CDR2 (germline): MGHRA, YSYEKL. This CDR3 comprises 15 residues. This chain's CDR3 is CASSQDGGAGETQYF. DNA for the CDR3: TGCGCCAGCAGCCAAGATGGGGGGGCTGGGGAGACCCAGTACTTC.

This clone was observed once. The chain carries TRBV4-1 and TRBJ2-5; 8 positions agree with TRBD1. The V gene end was trimmed by 3 bases and the J gene end by 1 base; junction bases not matched to a gene: 4. In germline, CDR1 is MGHRA, CDR2 YSYEKL. The CDR3 loop spans 15 amino acids. The chain's CDR3 is CASSHLDRGQETQYF. The CDR3 DNA reads TGCGCCAGCAGCCACCTAGACAGGGGCCAAGAGACCCAGTACTTC.

The rearrangement joins TRBV5-8 to TRBJ1-6, with 9 bases fitting TRBD1. The V segment lost 4 bases and the J segment 2 bases; nucleotides outside the gene matches: 10. Per germline, CDR1 SGHTS and CDR2 YDEGEE. CDR3 length equals 18 residues. CDR3 coding DNA: TGTGCCAGCAGCACCTTACAGGGGGCGCAGACCTATAATTCACCCCTCCACTTT. Its protein product is CASSTLQGAQTYNSPLHF.

The J gene is TRBJ1-2, the V gene TRBV11-2; D remains unclear. V was clipped by 1 base and J by 7 bases, with 10 bases between them. Germline values: CDR1 SGHAT, CDR2 FQNNGV. There are 13 residues in the CDR3. The CDR3 region has the DNA TGTGCCAGCAGCTTAGTGGGAGGGCCTGGCTACACCTTC. This codes for CASSLVGGPGYTF.

This clone was detected once. V and J are TRBV10-3 and TRBJ1-5, with unresolved D. This CDR3 has 15 amino acids. Trimming stripped 3 bases from V and 3 bases from J, with 12 bases between. Germline CDR1 reads ENHRY; CDR2 reads SYGVKD. CDR3 amino acids: CAISDGPTPNQPQHF. The CDR3 DNA reads TGTGCCATCAGTGATGGGCCGACGCCCAATCAGCCCCAGCATTTT.

This clone was detected only once. The V and J genes are TRBV28 and TRBJ2-5, with 7 bases lining up with TRBD2. This CDR3 spans 14 amino acids. V shed 2 bases and J 7 bases; nucleotides not matched to a gene: 7. Germline-derived CDR1 and CDR2 are MDHEN and SYDVKM. CDR3 residues: CASSLSGETVTQYF. The CDR3 DNA follows: TGTGCCAGCAGTTTAAGCGGGGAAACCGTGACCCAGTACTTC.

V gene TRBV5-1 combines with J gene TRBJ2-7; D is perhaps TRBD2 (7 bases). CDR3 size: 13 residues. The V and J ends lost 0 bases and 5 bases respectively, with 9 bases between them. Germline V gives CDR1 SGHRS, CDR2 YFSETQ. The CDR3 sequence: CASSLAGGNEQYF. The CDR3, as DNA: TGCGCCAGCAGCTTGGCGGGGGGCAACGAGCAGTACTTC.

V is TRBV4-3 and J is TRBJ1-1; the D is unclear. The V and J ends lost 0 bases and 0 bases respectively, with 8 bases between them. This CDR3 is 15 amino acids long. Germline V gene lookup returns CDR1 LGHNA and CDR2 YSLEER. The CDR3 DNA reads TGCGCCAGCAGCCAAGATTCTGCGTTGAACACTGAAGCTTTCTTT. Residues: CASSQDSALNTEAFF.

The CDR3 DNA sequence: TGTGCCAGCAGTGTAGGGACAGGGATTCGGGAGCAGTACTTC. This codes for CASSVGTGIREQYF. This rearrangement joins TRBV27 to TRBJ2-7; the match to TRBD1 covers 9 bases. Germline CDR1 and CDR2: MNHEY and SMNVEV (reference sequence). The CDR3 is 14 amino acids. The J segment lost 7 bases and the V segment lost 5 bases, leaving 9 bases of the junction unmatched.

V and J are TRBV7-8 and TRBJ2-5; D gene ambiguous. Germline CDR1 SGHVS, CDR2 FQNEAQ. Trimming removed 2 bases at V and 5 bases at J, with 21 bases between. This CDR3 has 17 amino acids. The CDR3 loop reads CASSLFPPGPLWETQYF. In nucleotides, the CDR3 is TGTGCCAGCAGCTTATTTCCACCCGGTCCTCTGTGGGAGACCCAGTACTTC.

V gene TRBV9 combines with J gene TRBJ2-7, with D tentatively TRBD2 (5 bases). Trimming took 3 bases from V and 6 from J, leaving 13 bases between them. CDR3 length equals 13 residues. CDR1 is SGDLS, CDR2 YYNGEE, per germline. The CDR3: CASSDGVLGEQYF. CDR3 DNA sequence: TGTGCCAGCAGCGACGGGGTCCTAGGCGAGCAGTACTTC.

The J gene is TRBJ2-7, the V gene TRBV6-1; no clear D. The ends were cut back, 4 bases at V and 3 bases at J, with 19 bases in the middle. This CDR3 spans 16 amino acids. From germline, CDR1 is MNHNS and CDR2 SASEGT. CDR3 in DNA: TGTGCCAGCAGTGTTGAACTTGACAAAGTGTTCTACGAGCAGTACTTC. Encoded protein: CASSVELDKVFYEQYF.